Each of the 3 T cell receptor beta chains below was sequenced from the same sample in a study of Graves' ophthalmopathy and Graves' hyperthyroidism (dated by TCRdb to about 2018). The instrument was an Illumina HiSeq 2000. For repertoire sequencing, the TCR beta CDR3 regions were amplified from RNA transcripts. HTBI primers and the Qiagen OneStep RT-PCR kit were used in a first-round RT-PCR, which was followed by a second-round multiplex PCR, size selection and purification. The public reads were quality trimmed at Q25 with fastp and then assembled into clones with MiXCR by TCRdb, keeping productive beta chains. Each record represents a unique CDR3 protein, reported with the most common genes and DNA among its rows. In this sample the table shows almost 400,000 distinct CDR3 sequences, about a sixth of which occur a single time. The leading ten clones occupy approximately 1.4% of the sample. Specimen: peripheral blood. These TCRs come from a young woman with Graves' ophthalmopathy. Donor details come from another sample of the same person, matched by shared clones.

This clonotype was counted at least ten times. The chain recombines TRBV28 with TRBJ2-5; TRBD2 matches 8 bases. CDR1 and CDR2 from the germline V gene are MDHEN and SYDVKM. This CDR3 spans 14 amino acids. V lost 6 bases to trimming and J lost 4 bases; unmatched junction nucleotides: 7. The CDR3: CASSLGRGGETQYF. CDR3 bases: TGTGCCAGCAGCCTCGGGAGGGGAGGAGAGACCCAGTACTTC. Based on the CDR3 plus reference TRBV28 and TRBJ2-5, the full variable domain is DVKVTQSSRYLVKRTGEKVFLECVQDMDHENMFWYRQDPGLGLRLIYFSYDVKMKEKGDIPEGYSVSREKKERFSLILESASTNQTSMYLCASSLGRGGETQYFGPGTRLLVL.

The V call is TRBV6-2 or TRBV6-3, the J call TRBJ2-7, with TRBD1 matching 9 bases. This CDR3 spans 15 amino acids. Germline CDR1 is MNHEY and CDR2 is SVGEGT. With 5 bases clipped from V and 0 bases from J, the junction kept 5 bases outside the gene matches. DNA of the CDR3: TGTGCCAGCAGTACCGGACAGGGGCTCTCCTACGAGCAGTACTTC. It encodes CASSTGQGLSYEQYF.

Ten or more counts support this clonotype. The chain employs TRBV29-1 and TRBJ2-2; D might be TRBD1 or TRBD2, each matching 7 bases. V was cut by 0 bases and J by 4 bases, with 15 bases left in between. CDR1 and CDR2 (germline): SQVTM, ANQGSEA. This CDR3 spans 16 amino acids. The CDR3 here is CSVEDYREGATGELFF. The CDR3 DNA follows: TGCAGCGTTGAAGATTACAGGGAGGGGGCCACCGGGGAGCTGTTTTTT.